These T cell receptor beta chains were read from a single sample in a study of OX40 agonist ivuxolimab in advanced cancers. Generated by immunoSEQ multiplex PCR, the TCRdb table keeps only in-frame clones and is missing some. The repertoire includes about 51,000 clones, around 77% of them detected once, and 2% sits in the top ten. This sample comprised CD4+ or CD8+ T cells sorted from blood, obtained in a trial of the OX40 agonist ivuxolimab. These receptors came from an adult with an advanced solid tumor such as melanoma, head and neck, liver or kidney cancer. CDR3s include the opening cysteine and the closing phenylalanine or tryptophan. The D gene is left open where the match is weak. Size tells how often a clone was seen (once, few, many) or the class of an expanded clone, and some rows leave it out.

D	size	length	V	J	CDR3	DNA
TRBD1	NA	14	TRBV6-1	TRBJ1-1	CASRETGGNPEAFF	TGTGCCAGCAGAGAGACAGGGGGAAATCCTGAAGCTTTCTTT
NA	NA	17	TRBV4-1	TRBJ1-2	CASSQELEAADNYGYTF	TGCGCCAGCAGCCAAGAGTTAGAAGCTGCGGATAACTATGGCTACACCTTC
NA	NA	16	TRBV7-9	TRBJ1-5	CASSPEGGYSNQPQHF	TGTGCCAGCAGCCCGGAAGGAGGTTATAGCAATCAGCCCCAGCATTTT
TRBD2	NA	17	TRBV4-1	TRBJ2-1	CASSQVRTSGMNNEQFF	TGCGCCAGCAGCCAAGTTCGGACTAGCGGGATGAACAATGAGCAGTTCTTC
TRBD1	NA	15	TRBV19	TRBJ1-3	CASSKEGARGNTIYF	TGTGCCAGTAGTAAAGAGGGGGCGCGTGGAAACACCATATATTTT
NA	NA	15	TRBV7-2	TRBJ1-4	CASSREAGVNEKLFF	TGTGCCAGCAGCCGAGAGGCAGGGGTGAATGAAAAACTGTTTTTT
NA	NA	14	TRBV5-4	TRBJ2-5	CASSTGGIGETQYF	TGTGCCAGCAGTACCGGCGGGATCGGAGAGACCCAGTACTTC
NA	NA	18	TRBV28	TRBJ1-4	CASRTPGQSTVTNEKLFF	TGTGCCAGCAGAACACCGGGACAATCCACCGTGACTAATGAAAAACTGTTTTTT
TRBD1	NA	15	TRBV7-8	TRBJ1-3	CASSLGTGRGNTIYF	TGTGCCAGCAGCTTAGGGACAGGGCGAGGAAACACCATATATTTT
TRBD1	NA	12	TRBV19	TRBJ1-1	CASSPDRGHPFF	TGTGCCAGTAGTCCTGACAGGGGGCATCCTTTCTTT
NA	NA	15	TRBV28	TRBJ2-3	CASRSTGVGTDTQYF	TGTGCCAGCAGGTCGACAGGAGTTGGCACAGATACGCAGTATTTT
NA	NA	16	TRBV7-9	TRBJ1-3	CASSSRVVRSGNTIYF	TGTGCCAGCAGCTCCCGGGTGGTGCGCTCTGGAAACACCATATATTTT
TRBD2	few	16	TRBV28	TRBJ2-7	CASSLGGLAGAYEQYF	TGTGCCAGCAGTTTAGGCGGACTAGCGGGGGCCTACGAGCAGTACTTC
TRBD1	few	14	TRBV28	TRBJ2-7	CASSPPGQGHEQYF	TGTGCCAGCAGTCCGCCGGGACAGGGCCACGAGCAGTACTTC
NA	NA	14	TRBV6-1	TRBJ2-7	CASSQNGFSYEQYF	TGTGCCAGCAGTCAAAACGGCTTCTCCTACGAGCAGTACTTC
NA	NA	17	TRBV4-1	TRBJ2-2	CASSQDGNGANTGELFF	TGCGCCAGCAGCCAAGATGGAAACGGGGCGAACACCGGGGAGCTGTTTTTT
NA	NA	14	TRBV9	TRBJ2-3	CASSVRGDTDTQYF	TGTGCCAGCAGCGTAAGGGGGGACACAGATACGCAGTATTTT
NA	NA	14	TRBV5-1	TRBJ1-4	CASSLDSSNEKLFF	TGCGCCAGCAGCTTGGACAGCTCTAATGAAAAACTGTTTTTT
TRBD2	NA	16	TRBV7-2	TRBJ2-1	CASSLVRLAVYNEQFF	TGTGCCAGCAGCTTAGTAAGACTAGCGGTTTACAATGAGCAGTTCTTC
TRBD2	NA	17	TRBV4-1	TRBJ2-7	CASSHRHQRGSSYEQYF	TGCGCCAGCAGCCACAGGCACCAGCGGGGGTCCTCCTACGAGCAGTACTTC
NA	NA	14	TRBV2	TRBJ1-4	CASSDTPTNEKLFF	TGTGCCAGCAGTGACACGCCAACTAATGAAAAACTGTTTTTT
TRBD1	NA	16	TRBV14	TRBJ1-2	CASSQGSRGALYGYTF	TGTGCCAGCAGCCAAGGGTCCAGGGGGGCTCTCTATGGCTACACCTTC
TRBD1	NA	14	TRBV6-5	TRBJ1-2	CASSFQDRGGGYTF	TGTGCCAGCAGTTTCCAGGACAGGGGGGGTGGCTACACCTTC
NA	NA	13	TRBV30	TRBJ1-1	CAWSDRDFAEAFF	TGTGCCTGGAGTGACAGGGATTTCGCTGAAGCTTTCTTT
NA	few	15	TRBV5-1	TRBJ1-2	CASSLGQNSNYGYTF	TGCGCCAGCAGCTTGGGACAGAACTCGAACTATGGCTACACCTTC
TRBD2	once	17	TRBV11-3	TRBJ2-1	CASSLGFGSGSLGEQFF	TGTGCCAGCAGCTTAGGGTTTGGGAGCGGGAGTCTGGGTGAGCAGTTCTTC
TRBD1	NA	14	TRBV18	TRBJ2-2	CASSPPGTGGPLFF	TGTGCCAGCTCACCACCCGGGACAGGGGGCCCGCTGTTTTTT